A selection of T cell receptor beta chains follows, all from one sample in a study of regulatory T cells in long-lasting Graves disease. TCRdb reprocessed the multiplex PCR reads via MiXCR and lists one record per CDR3 protein. Among roughly 560,000 distinct CDR3 sequences, around 15% were seen once, and the ten largest hold 20% to 25%. The data were also submitted as part of a second study, on T cells in Graves' hyperthyroidism and ophthalmopathy.

Source: peripheral blood mononuclear cells (PBMCs), taken at new diagnosis, from a patient treated with antithyroid drugs. The receptors were gathered from a woman aged 40-65 years with Graves disease. Both conserved end residues are part of each CDR3. A D gene is named only where the DNA matches it firmly. Clone size is given for some rows only: seen once, a few or many times, or a class if the clone is expanded.

clone_size j_call v_call d_call cdr3_nt cdr3_aa
many TRBJ1-2 TRBV11-2 . TGTGCCAGCAGCTCAGTTGTAGATGACTATGGCTACACCTTC CASSSVVDDYGYTF
. TRBJ1-3 TRBV2 TRBD1 TGTGCCAGCACTCCCCAGGGGGGGGTAAATGGAAACACCATATATTTT CASTPQGGVNGNTIYF
few TRBJ2-2 TRBV7-9 TRBD2 TGTGCCAGCAGGACTAGCGGGGGGGCCGGCGGGGAGCTGTTTTTT CASRTSGGAGGELFF
few TRBJ2-7 TRBV4-1 . TGCGCCAGCAGCCAATTCGCCGGGACTGGAGCCTACGAGCAGTACTTC CASSQFAGTGAYEQYF
many TRBJ2-2 TRBV7-6 . TGTGCCAGCAGCTTAGTAGGAAACACCGGGGAGCTGTTTTTT CASSLVGNTGELFF
many TRBJ2-5 TRBV9 . TGTGCCAGCAGCGTAGGACTCGGGGAGACCCAGTACTTC CASSVGLGETQYF
few TRBJ2-7 TRBV2 . TGTGCCAGCATTCTGAGGGGGGGAAAGGGGGCGATCCCAGGGCTCTACGAGCAGTACTTC CASILRGGKGAIPGLYEQYF
few TRBJ1-2 TRBV9 . TGTGCCAGCAGCGTAGGGAGAGACTATGGCTACACCTTC CASSVGRDYGYTF
many TRBJ2-1 TRBV28 TRBD2 TGTGCCAGCAGTTTCGGTACTAGCGGGGGGAGCGGAAGGTTCTTC CASSFGTSGGSGRFF
many TRBJ1-6 TRBV12-3/TRBV12-4 . TGTGCCAGCAGCCTCGACCTAATTTCACCCCTCCACTTT CASSLDLISPLHF
many TRBJ1-5 TRBV20-1 TRBD1 TGCAGTGCCTCGGCGGGACAGGGGGCTTGGCAGCCCCAGCATTTT CSASAGQGAWQPQHF
many TRBJ2-7 TRBV5-1 . TGCGCCAGCAGCAAACGGGACGGGAGCTCCTACGAGCAGTACTTC CASSKRDGSSYEQYF
many TRBJ2-4 TRBV4-1 . TGCGCCAGCAGCCCGCCCGACTCCAAAAACATTCAGTACTTC CASSPPDSKNIQYF
many TRBJ1-2 TRBV10-3 . TGTGCCATCAGTGACGGGGGCTATGGCTACACCTTC CAISDGGYGYTF
. TRBJ2-3 TRBV7-9 . TGTGCCAGCAGGCTAGGCTCGGGGGGCGAAACAGATACGCAGTATTTT CASRLGSGGETDTQYF
many TRBJ1-5 TRBV2 . TGTGCCAGCACCGGATCAAGAAATCAGCCCCAGCATTTT CASTGSRNQPQHF
few TRBJ2-7 TRBV5-1 TRBD2 TGCGCCAGCAGCTTGGTGGGGACTAGCGGGGAATACGAGCAGTACTTC CASSLVGTSGEYEQYF
. TRBJ1-1 TRBV12-3/TRBV12-4 TRBD1 TGTGCCAGCAGTTTTAGGACAGGGGGCATTGCTTTCTTT CASSFRTGGIAFF
many TRBJ1-2 TRBV18 . TGTGCCAGCTCACCGGACCCAGTAATTTATGGCTACACCTTC CASSPDPVIYGYTF
many TRBJ2-5 TRBV6-5 TRBD2 TGTGCCAGCAGTTACGGTCTAGCGGACGGAGAGACCCAGTACTTC CASSYGLADGETQYF
many TRBJ2-7 TRBV10-3 . TGTGCCATCAGTGAGTCGAAGACGGAGGGGCCCTCCTACGAGCAGTACTTC CAISESKTEGPSYEQYF
many TRBJ1-4 TRBV2 . TGTGCCAGCAGGAAAAACAGCGCAACTAATGAAAAACTGTTTTTT CASRKNSATNEKLFF
many TRBJ1-5 TRBV12-3/TRBV12-4 . TGTGCCAGCAGCTCTTGGGGGCAGCCCCAGCATTTT CASSSWGQPQHF
many TRBJ1-5 TRBV20-1 . TGCAGTGCTAGGACGTATGGCAATCAGCCCCAGCATTTT CSARTYGNQPQHF
many TRBJ1-5 TRBV9 . TGTGCCAGCAGCGTAGTGGGCATTTTGGAGCATTTT CASSVVGILEHF
many TRBJ2-3 TRBV5-1 . TGCGCCAGCAGTGCCGGGACGGAGGTGGATACGCAGTATTTT CASSAGTEVDTQYF
many TRBJ2-5 TRBV2 TRBD1 TGTGCCAGCAGTGCGAATACAGGGGTGAAGGAGACCCAGTACTTC CASSANTGVKETQYF
few TRBJ1-5 TRBV6-1 TRBD1 TGTGCCAGCGGCTGGGACAGGGGCAATCAGCCCCAGCATTTT CASGWDRGNQPQHF
many TRBJ1-1 TRBV10-3 . TGTGCCATCAGTGATGGGGGGCGCACTGAAGCTTTCTTT CAISDGGRTEAFF